The T cell receptor (beta chain) under discussion was sequenced for a study of CD8+CD57+ T cells in acquired aplastic anemia (dated by TCRdb to 2016 to 2019). In terms of the full investigation: DNA extracted from sorted CD4+ and CD8+ cells had a mean of approximately 3 ug, with a range of roughly 0.2 to 27.4 ug. Mean read counts for healthy donor samples were 8.5 million to 10.8 million for CD4+ cells and roughly 12 million for CD8+ cells. Here is what the overall study found, with its caveats: Around 31 CD8+ CDR3 sequences were shared between patients and controls but appeared highly expressed in patients and within their immunodominant clones. CD8+ Simpson's diversity did not differ significantly between patients and healthy controls (P=0.060).

This clonotype was observed at least ten times. Its antigen remains undetermined. Qualities for individual bases were not recorded, and no much larger clone is one base off. The germline V gene gives CDR1 as SGDLS and CDR2 as YYNGEE. V trim: 1 base; J trim: 8 bases; unmatched bases: 9. The CDR3 covers 16 residues, taking in both the cysteine and the phenylalanine. Just the 48-base CDR3 DNA is kept, in frame starting at base 1. Genomic DNA was used as template for profiling of TCR beta VDJ combinations and CDR3 sequences. An Illumina HiSeq 2000 was used for TCR repertoire sequencing. The source study handled its data this way. TRBV/TRBJ rearrangement plots, CDR3 size and DJ length profiles, and Simpson's diversity index were used to assess repertoires. The most abundant DNA sequence in the deep sequencing data was taken as the immunodominant clone. CDR3 amino acid sequences were checked for sharing between subjects and were compared against published repertoires and the VDJdb database. Using fastp trimming at Q25 and MiXCR clonotype assembly, TCRdb reanalyzed the public sequencing data and kept in-frame beta chains. Every entry covers one CDR3 protein and lists the most common genes and DNA from its rows. None of the V and J calls come from the authors' own analysis; TCRdb made them. For this sample the table gives some 150,000 distinct CDR3 sequences, of which 40% to 45% were detected only once. Roughly 8.1% of the sample goes to the ten largest clones.

In the study, sorted CD4+ and CD8+ blood T cells from patients with severe aplastic anemia and from healthy subjects underwent deep sequencing of TCR repertoires. Ficoll-Paque density gradient centrifugation was used to isolate peripheral blood mononuclear cells. CD4+ and CD8+ T cells were sorted by FACS or magnetic beads before DNA extraction. Sequenced sample: sorted CD4+, CD8+, or CD8+CD57+ T cells (not recorded which) from PBMCs. The sequence is built from TRBV9 and TRBJ1-2, and 12 junctional nucleotides match TRBD1. The sequence was collected from a human donor in good health, serving as a control. The CDR3 protein sequence reads: CASSVSVGQGARGYTF. The DNA is as follows: TGTGCCAGCAGCGTAAGCGTGGGACAGGGGGCAAGAGGCTACACCTTC. When the CDR3 is completed using the reference TRBV9 and TRBJ1-2 genes on either side, the full variable domain is DSGVTQTPKHLITATGQRVTLRCSPRSGDLSVYWYQQSLDQGLQFLIQYYNGEERAKGNILERFSAQQFPDLHSELNLSSLELGDSALYFCASSVSVGQGARGYTFGSGTRLTVV.